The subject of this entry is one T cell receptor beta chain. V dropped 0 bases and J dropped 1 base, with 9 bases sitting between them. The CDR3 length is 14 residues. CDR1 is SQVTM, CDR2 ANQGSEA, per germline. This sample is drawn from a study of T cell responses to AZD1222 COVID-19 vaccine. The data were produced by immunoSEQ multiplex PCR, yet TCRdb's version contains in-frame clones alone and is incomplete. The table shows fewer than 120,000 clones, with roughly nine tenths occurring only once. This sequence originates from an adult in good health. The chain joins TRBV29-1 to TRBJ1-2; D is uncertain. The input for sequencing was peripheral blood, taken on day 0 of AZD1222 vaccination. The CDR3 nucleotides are TGCAGCGTTGAAGATCTGGTTGGTAACTATGGCTACACCTTC. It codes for CSVEDLVGNYGYTF.